This T cell receptor (beta chain) comes out of a study of post-analysis software for immune sequencing data. Study results and limitations: Four or five TRBV segments, TRBV5-6, TRBV5-1 and TRBV20-1 among them, were found more frequent in patients than controls.

The CDR3 length is 14 residues. The V gene's germline CDR1 is SGHRS and CDR2 YFSETQ. The V end was cut by 4 bases, the J end by 3 bases, with 14 bases between. A note on this clonotype: Its antigen remains unidentified.

Carried by the TCR beta cDNA libraries were unique molecular identifiers. TCRdb processed the PCR reads anew with MiXCR; each CDR3 protein has one entry. Altogether 350,000 to 450,000 distinct CDR3 sequences are present, 39% being singletons, with the ten largest covering less than 10%. V gene TRBV5-1 combines with J gene TRBJ2-7; tentatively, D is TRBD1 (6 bases). The sequence derives from a girl aged 2 to 10 with multiple sclerosis. Sequences were obtained from blood. The CDR3 DNA is TGCGCCAGCAGCCTACGGACAGAATTCTACGAGCAGTACTTC. It is translated as CASSLRTEFYEQYF.